These 18 T cell receptor beta chains originate from one sample sequenced in a study of a mutant IDH1 vaccine in newly diagnosed glioma. Noted time point: week 23, last vaccination. Every vaccine dose comprised 300 ug of mutant IDH1 20-mer peptide plus topical imiquimod. These receptors' antigens are unknown. Sequenced by immunoSEQ multiplex PCR; TCRdb stores in-frame clones only, minus some. The sample has about 38,000 clones; 80% to 90% are singletons. Specimen: PBMCs, collected from a glioma patient whose treatment included an IDH1 peptide vaccine. Source of these receptors: a man aged 40-55 years with glioma.

V usage is TRBV25-1 and J usage is TRBJ2-7; no definite D call. CDR1 is MGHDK and CDR2 is SYGVNS in the germline V gene. The CDR3 is made up of 17 amino acids. Trimming shortened V by 4 bases and J by 3 bases, and 22 bases separated the two germline ends. The CDR3 protein is CASSAPAVRSVGYEQYF. As DNA, the CDR3 is TGTGCCAGCAGTGCCCCTGCGGTGCGGTCGGTTGGCTACGAGCAGTACTTC.

The chain has TRBV5-4 and TRBJ1-1; no clear D. The V and J ends lost 4 bases and 3 bases respectively, with 16 bases between them. CDR3 length: 15 residues. Per the germline V gene, CDR1 is SGHNT and CDR2 is YYREEE (reference sequence). The CDR3: CASSQEGGSHTEAFF. CDR3 sequence (DNA): TGTGCCAGCAGCCAAGAAGGCGGTAGTCACACTGAAGCTTTCTTT.

This clone was counted once. V is TRBV5-1 and J is TRBJ2-1; D gene uncertain. V lost 5 bases, J lost 5 bases, and 17 bases lay in between. Germline V gives CDR1 SGHRS, CDR2 YFSETQ. The CDR3 has 15 residues. The CDR3 nucleotides are TGCGCCAGCAGAGAACTTCGGGCTGAAAACAATGAGCAGTTCTTC. Translation gives CASRELRAENNEQFF.

The chain's CDR3 is CASSQDTGSTDTQYF. The DNA of the CDR3 is TGCGCCAGCAGCCAAGATACCGGGTCCACAGATACGCAGTATTTT. J is TRBJ2-3 and V is TRBV4-3, with D uncertain. In germline, CDR1 is LGHNA, CDR2 YSLEER. This CDR3 has 15 residues. V shed 0 bases and J shed 2 bases, with 9 bases lying between them.

With regard to this clone: Germline is not matched at one junction end, which may reflect a read error. This chain's CDR3 is CASSLASGGAYNEQFF. The CDR3 nucleotides read TGTGCTAGCAGCTTAGCCAGCGGGGGGGCTTACAATGAGCAGTTCTTC. The chain is built from TRBV7-7 and TRBJ2-1; 10 nucleotides line up with TRBD2. CDR3 length: 16 amino acids. CDR1 is SSHAT and CDR2 is FNYEAQ in the germline V gene (reference sequence).

The chain recombines TRBV5-6 with TRBJ2-1; 8 bases are shared with TRBD2. CDR1 and CDR2 from the germline V gene are SGHDT and YYEEEE. J was trimmed by 0 bases and V by 1 base; bases with no gene match: 3. This CDR3 is built from 16 residues. The CDR3 sequence: CASSLLLADSYNEQFF. The DNA for the CDR3 is TGTGCCAGCAGCTTGTTACTAGCGGACTCCTACAATGAGCAGTTCTTC.

J is TRBJ2-5 and V is TRBV15; the match to TRBD1 covers 7 bases. The trim removed 0 bases at V and 3 bases at J, leaving 4 bases unmatched. The CDR3 contains 15 residues. In germline, CDR1 is LNHNV, CDR2 YYDKDF (reference sequence). In DNA form, the CDR3 reads TGTGCCACCAGCAGAGAGATTGGGACAGAAGAGACCCAGTACTTC. It encodes CATSREIGTEETQYF. The whole variable domain, remainder taken from reference TRBV15 and TRBJ2-5, is DAMVIQNPRYQVTQFGKPVTLSCSQTLNHNVMYWYQQKSSQAPKLLFHYYDKDFNNEADTPDNFQSRRPNTSFCFLDIRSPGLGDTAMYLCATSREIGTEETQYFGPGTRLLVL.

The chain carries TRBV7-2 and TRBJ2-1, with D unresolved. The CDR3 runs to 14 residues. Germline CDR1 reads SGHTA; CDR2 reads FQGNSA. The V gene lost 1 base and the J gene lost 6 bases, with 10 bases spanning the gap. CDR3 loop: CASSLGVVANEQFF. CDR3 DNA: TGTGCCAGCAGCTTAGGAGTAGTAGCCAATGAGCAGTTCTTC.

This chain connects TRBV7-2 to TRBJ2-2; D unresolved. The CDR3 consists of 14 residues. Germline V gene sequence: CDR1 SGHTA, CDR2 FQGNSA. V was cut by 5 bases and J by 1 base, with 8 bases left in between. CDR3 DNA sequence: TGTGCCAGCAGCCCGGACGGGAACACCGGGGAGCTGTTTTTT. Its protein is CASSPDGNTGELFF.

This clone was observed a few times. This chain links TRBV4-3 with TRBJ1-1; no definite D call. There are 18 residues in the CDR3. Trimming stripped 1 base from V and 1 base from J, with 19 bases between. The germline V gene has CDR1 LGHNA and CDR2 YSLEER. This CDR3 reads CASSQAPRSGPKNTEAFF. CDR3 bases: TGCGCCAGCAGCCAAGCTCCACGTTCGGGCCCGAAGAACACTGAAGCTTTCTTT.

This CDR3 is CSVEWRELGYTF. For the CDR3, the DNA is TGCAGCGTTGAGTGGAGGGAGTTGGGCTACACCTTC. The chain uses TRBV29-1 and TRBJ1-2, with D uncertain. Trimming pared 3 bases from V and 8 bases from J, leaving 13 bases between. Germline CDR1 and CDR2: SQVTM and ANQGSEA. The CDR3 sequence is 12 residues long. Full variable domain (outside the CDR3, taken from reference TRBV29-1 and TRBJ1-2): SAVISQKPSRDICQRGTSLTIQCQVDSQVTMMFWYRQQPGQSLTLIATANQGSEATYESGFVIDKFPISRPNLTFSTLTVSNMSPEDSSIYLCSVEWRELGYTFGSGTRLTVV.

V is TRBV29-1 and J is TRBJ2-1; D is perhaps TRBD1 (5 bases). The germline V and J ends were trimmed by 8 bases and 6 bases, with 11 bases remaining between them. Germline V gene data show CDR1 as SQVTM and CDR2 as ANQGSEA. The CDR3 is 11 amino acids. CDR3 region: CSFWGGNEQFF. CDR3 bases: TGCAGCTTCTGGGGCGGCAATGAGCAGTTCTTC.

The rearrangement links TRBV21-1 to TRBJ1-5. TRBV21-1 is a pseudogene. This CDR3 region has 17 residues. The CDR3 DNA sequence: TGTGCCAGCAGCCGGAGGGCCCACATCTGGGACAATCAGCCCCAGCATTTT. This encodes CASSRRAHIWDNQPQHF.

J is TRBJ2-7 and V is TRBV19; 9 nucleotides match TRBD1. The CDR3 loop spans 14 amino acids. From germline, CDR1 is LNHDA and CDR2 SQIVND (reference sequence). Losses at the gene ends were 3 bases for V and 8 bases for J; bases not matched to a gene: 8. This CDR3 reads CASSIGTGSRKQYF. In nucleotides, the CDR3 is TGTGCCAGTAGTATCGGGACAGGGTCAAGGAAGCAGTACTTC.

This sequence joins TRBV5-1 and TRBJ2-5; 8 bases match TRBD1. Germline V lookup: CDR1 SGHRS, CDR2 YFSETQ. The CDR3 spans 15 residues. V lost 0 bases and J lost 5; bases outside the gene matches: 6. Written as DNA, the CDR3 is TGCGCCAGCAGCTTGGGGGACAGGCCGAGGGAGACCCAGTACTTC. As protein: CASSLGDRPRETQYF.

This rearrangement joins TRBV19 to TRBJ2-1; no clear D. Germline CDR1 LNHDA, CDR2 SQIVND (reference sequence). The ends were cut back, 1 base at V and 7 bases at J, with 8 bases in the middle. This CDR3 spans 13 amino acids. This CDR3 is CASSIGYGNEQFF. The CDR3 DNA follows: TGTGCCAGTAGTATAGGGTACGGGAATGAGCAGTTCTTC.

This chain joins TRBV9 and TRBJ2-5, with TRBD2 identical over 12 bases. V shed 3 bases, J shed 5 bases, and the junction held 2 bases outside the gene matches. CDR3 length: 14 amino acids. Germline CDR1 SGDLS, CDR2 YYNGEE. For the CDR3, the DNA is TGTGCCAGCAGCGGGCTAGCGGGAGGGGAGACCCAGTACTTC. As protein: CASSGLAGGETQYF.

The chain joins TRBV5-4 to TRBJ2-7, with 9 bases lining up with TRBD1. Germline V lookup: CDR1 SGHNT, CDR2 YYREEE (reference sequence). V dropped 4 bases and J dropped 5; count of bases not matched to a gene: 4. This CDR3 is built from 13 residues. CDR3 bases: TGTGCCAGCAGCAGAGGACAGGGGAACGAGCAGTACTTC. It translates to CASSRGQGNEQYF.